This T cell receptor beta chain was sequenced in a study of cytomegalovirus exposure and HLA in healthy donors. General study results and limits: Per a later analysis, under 20,000 TCR beta sequences showed association with HLA alleles at 0.05 false discovery rate. Confirmation in vitro established that three CMV-associated chains were specific for CMV antigens.

Details on this clone: What it binds is not known.

PCR involved 60 Vbeta and 13 Jbeta primers. This table comes from immunoSEQ multiplex PCR, and its TCRdb copy is limited to in-frame clones, with some not included. This table holds 150,000 to 200,000 clones, roughly 87% found once. The CDR3 covers 16 residues. Sequenced sample: PBMCs. J is TRBJ2-7 and V is TRBV21-1; TRBD1, the table's D call, lacks a check against the DNA. TRBV21-1 counts as a pseudogene. The receptor was isolated from a man aged 50-60 years in good health and CMV-seropositive. CDR3 residues: CASSRNQGKSSYEQYF. CDR3 bases: TGTGCCAGCAGCAGAAATCAGGGGAAGAGCTCCTACGAGCAGTACTTC.